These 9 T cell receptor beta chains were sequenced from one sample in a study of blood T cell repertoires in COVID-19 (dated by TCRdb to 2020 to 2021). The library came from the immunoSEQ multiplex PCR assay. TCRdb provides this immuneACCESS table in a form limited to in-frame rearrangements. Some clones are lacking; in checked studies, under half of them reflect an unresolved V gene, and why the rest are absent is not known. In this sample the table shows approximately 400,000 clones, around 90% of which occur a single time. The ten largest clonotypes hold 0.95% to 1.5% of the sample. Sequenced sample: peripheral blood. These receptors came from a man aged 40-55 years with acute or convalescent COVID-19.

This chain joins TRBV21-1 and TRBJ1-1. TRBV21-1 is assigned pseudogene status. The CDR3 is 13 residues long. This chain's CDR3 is CASSKVRGTEAFF. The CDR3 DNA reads TGTGCCAGCAGCAAAGTACGGGGGACTGAAGCTTTCTTT.

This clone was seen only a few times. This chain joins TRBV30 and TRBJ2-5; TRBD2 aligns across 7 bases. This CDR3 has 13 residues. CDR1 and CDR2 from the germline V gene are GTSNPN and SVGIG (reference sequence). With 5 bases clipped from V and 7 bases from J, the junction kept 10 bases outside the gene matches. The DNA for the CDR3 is TGTGCCTGGCAAGGACTAGATTGGGGGACCCAGTACTTC. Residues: CAWQGLDWGTQYF. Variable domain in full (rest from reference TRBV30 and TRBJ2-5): SQTIHQWPATLVQPVGSPLSLECTVEGTSNPNLYWYRQAAGRGLQLLFYSVGIGQISSEVPQNLSASRPQDRQFILSSKKLLLSDSGFYLCAWQGLDWGTQYFGPGTRLLVL.

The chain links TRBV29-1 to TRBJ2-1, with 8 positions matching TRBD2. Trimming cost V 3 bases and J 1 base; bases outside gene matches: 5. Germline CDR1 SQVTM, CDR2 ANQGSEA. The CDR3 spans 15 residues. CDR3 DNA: TGCAGCGTTGAGAGCGGGAGTAAGTCCTACAATGAGCAGTTCTTC. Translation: CSVESGSKSYNEQFF.

CDR3 in amino acids: CASSFGQGNSPLHF. In DNA, the CDR3 is TGTGCCAGCAGTTTTGGACAGGGTAATTCACCCCTCCACTTT. The chain has TRBV6-5 and TRBJ1-6, with 8 bases fitting TRBD1. J gave up 6 bases and V 4 bases, and 2 bases lay outside the gene matches. This CDR3 spans 14 amino acids. Germline lookup yields CDR1 MNHEY and CDR2 SVGAGI.

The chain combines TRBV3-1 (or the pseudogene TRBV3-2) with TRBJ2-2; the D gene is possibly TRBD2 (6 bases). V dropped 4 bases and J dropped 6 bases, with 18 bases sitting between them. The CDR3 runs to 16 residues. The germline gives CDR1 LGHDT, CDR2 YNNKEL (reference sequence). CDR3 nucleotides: TGTGCCAGCAGCCTCCAACTAGCTACCTCCGCCGGGGAGCTGTTTTTT. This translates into CASSLQLATSAGELFF.

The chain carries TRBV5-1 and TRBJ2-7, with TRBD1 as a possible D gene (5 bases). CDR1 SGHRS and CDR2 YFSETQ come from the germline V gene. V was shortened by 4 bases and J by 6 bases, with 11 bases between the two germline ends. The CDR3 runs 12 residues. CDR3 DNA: TGCGCCAGCAGCGAGGACACTATCGAGCAGTACTTC. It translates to CASSEDTIEQYF. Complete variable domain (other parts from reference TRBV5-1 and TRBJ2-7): KAGVTQTPRYLIKTRGQQVTLSCSPISGHRSVSWYQQTPGQGLQFLFEYFSETQRNKGNFPGRFSGRQFSNSRSEMNVSTLELGDSALYLCASSEDTIEQYFGPGTRLTVT.

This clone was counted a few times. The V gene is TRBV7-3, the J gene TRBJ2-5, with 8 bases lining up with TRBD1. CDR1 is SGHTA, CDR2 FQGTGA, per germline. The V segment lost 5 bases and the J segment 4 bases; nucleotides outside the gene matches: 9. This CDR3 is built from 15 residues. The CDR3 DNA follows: TGTGCCAGCAGCCTAGGACAGGGCACAGGAGAGACCCAGTACTTC. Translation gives CASSLGQGTGETQYF.

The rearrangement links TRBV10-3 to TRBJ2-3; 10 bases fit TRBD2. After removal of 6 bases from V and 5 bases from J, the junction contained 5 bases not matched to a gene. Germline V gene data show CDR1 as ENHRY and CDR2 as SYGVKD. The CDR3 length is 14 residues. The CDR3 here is CAIRSSGGVDTQYF. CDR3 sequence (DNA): TGTGCCATCAGATCAAGCGGGGGGGTAGATACGCAGTATTTT.

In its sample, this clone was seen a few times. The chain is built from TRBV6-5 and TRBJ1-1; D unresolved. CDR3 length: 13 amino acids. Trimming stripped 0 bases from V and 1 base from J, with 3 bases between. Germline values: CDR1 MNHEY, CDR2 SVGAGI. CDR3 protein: CASSYSQNTEAFF. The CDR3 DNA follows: TGTGCCAGCAGTTACTCACAGAACACTGAAGCTTTCTTT.